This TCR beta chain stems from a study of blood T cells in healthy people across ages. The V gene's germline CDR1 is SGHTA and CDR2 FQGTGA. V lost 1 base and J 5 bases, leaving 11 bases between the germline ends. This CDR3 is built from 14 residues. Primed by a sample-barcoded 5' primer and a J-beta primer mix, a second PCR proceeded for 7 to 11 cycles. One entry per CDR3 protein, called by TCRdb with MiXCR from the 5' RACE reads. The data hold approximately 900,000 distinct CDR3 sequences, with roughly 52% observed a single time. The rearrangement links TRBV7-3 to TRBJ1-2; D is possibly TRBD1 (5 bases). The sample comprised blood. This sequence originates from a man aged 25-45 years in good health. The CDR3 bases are TGTGCCAGCAGCTTAAAGGGGAGCGAATATGGCTACACCTTC. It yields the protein CASSLKGSEYGYTF.